This TCR beta chain was found in a study of T cell clusters in autoimmune cytopenias. Study-wide results and caveats: Clustering suggested that physiological T cell clusters were missing in primary autoimmune cytopenia patients. TRB repertoire shifts in secondary cytopenia and chronic lymphocytic leukemia mostly reflected lymphoma, not autoimmunity. Active autoimmune hepatitis patients had roughly 2.9-fold fewer exclusive TRB clusters than healthy donors.

According to its frequency, this clonotype is medium-sized (0.01 to 0.1%). Its antigen is not identified. The germline gives CDR1 KGHSH, CDR2 LQKENI. This CDR3 is built from 17 residues. Multiplex touch-down PCR amplified TRB using TRB-A and TRB-B pools in one tube. TCRdb re-called the multiplex PCR reads, yielding one record per CDR3 amino acid sequence without DNA. The sample table sets out about 3,900 distinct CDR3 sequences. TRB was amplified from roughly 250 ng of peripheral blood genomic DNA per sample. These data were likewise used in another study, on T cell repertoires in aging, cancer and after chemotherapy. That work states: In each cancer cohort, median generation probability increased across chemotherapy, suggesting thymic output rebounded.

The gene calls are TRBV18 and TRBJ2-3; without DNA, the TCRdb call of TRBD2 cannot be checked. Sample: peripheral blood. The receptor comes from a human donor in good health. This chain's CDR3 is CASSPPGWDGLSDTQYF.